This T cell receptor beta chain was profiled in a study of CD8+CD57+ T cells in acquired aplastic anemia. Genomic DNA, serving as template, underwent TCR beta VDJ and CDR3 profiling. TCRdb reprocessed the reads via MiXCR and lists one record per CDR3 protein. The sample lists over 150,000 distinct CDR3 sequences, around 63% occurring once. Selection for sequencing was limited to patients who had shown CD8+CD57+ cell expansion by flow cytometry. This CDR3 contains 15 residues. V lost 5 bases, J lost 0 bases, and 5 bases stayed unmatched. The germline CDR1 and CDR2 sequences are SGHTA and FQGNSA. Sequencing was performed on sorted CD4+, CD8+, or CD8+CD57+ T cells (not recorded which) from PBMCs. This chain links TRBV7-2 with TRBJ2-7; 9 positions agree with TRBD1. The sequence was obtained from a human donor with aplastic anemia. CDR3 residues: CASSPGTGLSYEQYF. In nucleotides, the CDR3 is TGTGCCAGCAGCCCCGGGACAGGGCTCTCCTACGAGCAGTACTTC.